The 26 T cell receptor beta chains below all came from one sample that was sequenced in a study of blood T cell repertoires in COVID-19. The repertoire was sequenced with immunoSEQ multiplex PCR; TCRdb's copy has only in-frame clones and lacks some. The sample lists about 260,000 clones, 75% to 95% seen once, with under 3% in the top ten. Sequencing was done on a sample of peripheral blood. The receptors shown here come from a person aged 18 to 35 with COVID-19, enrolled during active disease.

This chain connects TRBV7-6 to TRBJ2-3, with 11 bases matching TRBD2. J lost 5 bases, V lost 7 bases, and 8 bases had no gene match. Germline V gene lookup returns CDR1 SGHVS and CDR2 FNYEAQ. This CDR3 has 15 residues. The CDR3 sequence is CASTLTSGKRDTQYF. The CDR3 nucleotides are TGTGCCAGCACCCTGACTAGCGGGAAGAGAGATACGCAGTATTTT.

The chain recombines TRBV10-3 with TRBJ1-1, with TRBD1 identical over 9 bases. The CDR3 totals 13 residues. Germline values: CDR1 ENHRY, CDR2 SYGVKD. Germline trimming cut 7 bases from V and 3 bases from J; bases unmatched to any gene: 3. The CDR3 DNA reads TGTGCCATCAAAGACAGGGGGGACACTGAAGCTTTCTTT. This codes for CAIKDRGDTEAFF.

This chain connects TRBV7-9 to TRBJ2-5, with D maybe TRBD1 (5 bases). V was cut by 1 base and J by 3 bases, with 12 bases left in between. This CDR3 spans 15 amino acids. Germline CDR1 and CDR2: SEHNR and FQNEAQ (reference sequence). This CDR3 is CASSLVTGAKETQYF. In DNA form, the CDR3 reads TGTGCCAGCAGCTTAGTAACTGGGGCCAAAGAGACCCAGTACTTC.

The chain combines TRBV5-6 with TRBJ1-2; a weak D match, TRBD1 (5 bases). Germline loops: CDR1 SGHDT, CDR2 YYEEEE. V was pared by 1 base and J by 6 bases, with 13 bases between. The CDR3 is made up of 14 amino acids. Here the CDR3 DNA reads TGTGCCAGCAGCTTGTTAACGGCAGGGAATGGCTACACCTTC. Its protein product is CASSLLTAGNGYTF.

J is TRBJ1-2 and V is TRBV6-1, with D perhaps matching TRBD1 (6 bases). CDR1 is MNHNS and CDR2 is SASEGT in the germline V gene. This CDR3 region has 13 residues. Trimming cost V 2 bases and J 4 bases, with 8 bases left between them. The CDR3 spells CASSETGTYGYTF. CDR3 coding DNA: TGTGCCAGCAGTGAAACAGGGACCTATGGCTACACCTTC.

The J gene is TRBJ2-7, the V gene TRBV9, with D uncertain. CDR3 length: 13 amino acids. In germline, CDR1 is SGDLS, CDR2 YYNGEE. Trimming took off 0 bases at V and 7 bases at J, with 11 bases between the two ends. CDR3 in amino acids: CASSVAGEREQYF. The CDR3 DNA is TGTGCCAGCAGCGTAGCCGGAGAACGAGAGCAGTACTTC.

The chain's CDR3 is CASSLGLILAIGSEQYF. For the CDR3, the DNA is TGCGCCAGCAGCTTGGGGCTTATCCTAGCGATTGGGTCGGAGCAGTACTTC. The chain uses TRBV5-1 and TRBJ2-7; maybe TRBD2 (6 bases). CDR1 SGHRS and CDR2 YFSETQ come from the germline V gene. With 0 bases removed from V and 7 bases from J, the gap between germline ends came to 23 bases. The CDR3 consists of 17 residues.

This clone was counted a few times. CDR3 nucleotide sequence: TGTGCCAGCAGTGGCCTTCGGTACAGGGCAACTAATGAAAAACTGTTTTTT. Protein product: CASSGLRYRATNEKLFF. The chain combines TRBV28 with TRBJ1-4, with TRBD1 as a possible D gene (6 bases). This CDR3 is built from 17 residues. Deletions cut 5 bases from V and 0 bases from J, with 16 bases between. Looked up from germline, CDR1 is MDHEN and CDR2 is SYDVKM.

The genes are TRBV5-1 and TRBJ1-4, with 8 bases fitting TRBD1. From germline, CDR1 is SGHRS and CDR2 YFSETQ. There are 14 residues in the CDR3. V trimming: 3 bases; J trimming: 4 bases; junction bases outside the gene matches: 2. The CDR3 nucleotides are TGCGCCAGCAGCTACGACAGGGGTAATGAAAAACTGTTTTTT. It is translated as CASSYDRGNEKLFF.

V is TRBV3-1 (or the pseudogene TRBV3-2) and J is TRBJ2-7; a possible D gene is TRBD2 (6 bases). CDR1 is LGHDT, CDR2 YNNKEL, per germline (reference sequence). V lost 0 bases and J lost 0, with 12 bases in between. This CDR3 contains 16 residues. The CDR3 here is CASSQDDSGLSYEQYF. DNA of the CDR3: TGTGCCAGCAGCCAAGATGATTCGGGACTCTCCTACGAGCAGTACTTC.

The CDR3: CASSPRSGQGNMETQYF. DNA for the CDR3: TGTGCCAGCAGCCCCCGAAGCGGACAGGGTAATATGGAGACCCAGTACTTC. The chain links TRBV7-6 to TRBJ2-5; 8 positions match TRBD1. Germline CDR1 and CDR2: SGHVS and FNYEAQ. This CDR3 spans 17 amino acids. Trimming took 5 bases from V and 5 from J; bases not matched to a gene: 16.

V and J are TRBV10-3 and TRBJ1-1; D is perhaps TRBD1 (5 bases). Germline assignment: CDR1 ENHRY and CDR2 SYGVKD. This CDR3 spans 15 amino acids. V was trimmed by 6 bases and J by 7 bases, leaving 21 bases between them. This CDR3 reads CAIRIRDSKDVEAFF. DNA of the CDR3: TGTGCCATCAGGATAAGGGACTCCAAGGACGTTGAAGCTTTCTTT.

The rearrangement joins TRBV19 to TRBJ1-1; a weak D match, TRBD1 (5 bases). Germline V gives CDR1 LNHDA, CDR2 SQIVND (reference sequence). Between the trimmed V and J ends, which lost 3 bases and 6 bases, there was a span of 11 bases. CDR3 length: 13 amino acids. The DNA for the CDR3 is TGTGCCAGTAGTATGACAGCTACCTCTGAAGCTTTCTTT. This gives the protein CASSMTATSEAFF. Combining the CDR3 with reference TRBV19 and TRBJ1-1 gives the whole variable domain DGGITQSPKYLFRKEGQNVTLSCEQNLNHDAMYWYRQDPGQGLRLIYYSQIVNDFQKGDIAEGYSVSREKKESFPLTVTSAQKNPTAFYLCASSMTATSEAFFGQGTRLTVV.

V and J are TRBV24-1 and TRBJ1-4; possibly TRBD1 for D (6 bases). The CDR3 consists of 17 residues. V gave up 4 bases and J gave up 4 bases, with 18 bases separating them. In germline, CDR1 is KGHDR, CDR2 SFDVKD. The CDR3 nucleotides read TGTGCCACCAGTGACTCCGGGTGGGGGGGCGATAATGAAAAACTGTTTTTT. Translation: CATSDSGWGGDNEKLFF.

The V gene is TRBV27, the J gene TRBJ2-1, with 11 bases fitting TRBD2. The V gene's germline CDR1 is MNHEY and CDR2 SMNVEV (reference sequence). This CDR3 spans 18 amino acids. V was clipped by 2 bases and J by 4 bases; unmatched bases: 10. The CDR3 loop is CASSLRITGTSGYNEQFF. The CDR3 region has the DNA TGTGCCAGCAGTTTACGGATCACCGGGACTAGCGGATACAATGAGCAGTTCTTC.

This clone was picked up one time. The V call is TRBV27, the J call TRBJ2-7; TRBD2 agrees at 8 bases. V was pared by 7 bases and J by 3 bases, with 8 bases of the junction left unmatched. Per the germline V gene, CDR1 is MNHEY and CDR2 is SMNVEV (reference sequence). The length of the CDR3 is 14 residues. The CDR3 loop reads CASKELADSYEQYF. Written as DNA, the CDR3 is TGTGCCAGCAAAGAACTAGCGGATAGCTACGAGCAGTACTTC.

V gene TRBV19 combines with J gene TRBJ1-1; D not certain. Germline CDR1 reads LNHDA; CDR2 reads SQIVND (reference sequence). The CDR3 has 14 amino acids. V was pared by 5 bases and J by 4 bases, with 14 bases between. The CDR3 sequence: CASSYGTGGTEAFF. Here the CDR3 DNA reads TGTGCCAGTAGTTATGGAACGGGTGGCACTGAAGCTTTCTTT.

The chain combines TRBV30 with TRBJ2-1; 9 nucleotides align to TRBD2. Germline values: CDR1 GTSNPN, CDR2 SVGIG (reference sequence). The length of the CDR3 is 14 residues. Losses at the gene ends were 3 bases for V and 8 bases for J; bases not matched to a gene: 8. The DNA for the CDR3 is TGTGCCTGGAGCTCCGGGACTAGCTTTTATGAGCAGTTCTTC. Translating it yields CAWSSGTSFYEQFF.

CDR3 nucleotides: TGCAGCGTTGGGCAAACAGGGCCGGGTGGCTACACCTTC. Translation gives CSVGQTGPGGYTF. The chain links TRBV29-1 to TRBJ1-2, with D tentatively TRBD1 (6 bases). The CDR3 runs to 13 residues. V was trimmed by 4 bases and J by 7 bases, leaving 16 bases between them. CDR1 SQVTM and CDR2 ANQGSEA come from the germline V gene.

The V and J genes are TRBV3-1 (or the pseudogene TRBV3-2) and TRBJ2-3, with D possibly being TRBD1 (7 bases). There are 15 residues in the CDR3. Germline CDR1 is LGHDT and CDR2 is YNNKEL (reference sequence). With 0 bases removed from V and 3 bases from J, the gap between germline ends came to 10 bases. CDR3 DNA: TGTGCCAGCAGCCAAGATCAGGGGGGAACAGATACGCAGTATTTT. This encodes CASSQDQGGTDTQYF.

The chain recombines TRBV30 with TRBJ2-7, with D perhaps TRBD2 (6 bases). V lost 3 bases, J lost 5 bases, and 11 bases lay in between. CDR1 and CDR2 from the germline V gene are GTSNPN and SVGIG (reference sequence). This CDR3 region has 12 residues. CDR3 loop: CAWSGSSNEQYF. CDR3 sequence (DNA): TGTGCCTGGAGCGGGAGTAGCAACGAGCAGTACTTC.

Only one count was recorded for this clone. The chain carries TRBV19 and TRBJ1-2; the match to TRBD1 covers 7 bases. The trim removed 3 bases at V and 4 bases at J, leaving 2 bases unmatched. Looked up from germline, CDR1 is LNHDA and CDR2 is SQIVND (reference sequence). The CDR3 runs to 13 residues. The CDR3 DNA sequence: TGTGCCAGTAGTATTGACAGGGTCTATGGCTACACCTTC. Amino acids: CASSIDRVYGYTF.

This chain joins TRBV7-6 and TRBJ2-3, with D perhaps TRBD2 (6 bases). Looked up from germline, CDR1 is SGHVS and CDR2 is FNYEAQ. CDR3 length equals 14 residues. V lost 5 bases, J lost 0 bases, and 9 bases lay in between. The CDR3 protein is CASSPSGSTDTQYF. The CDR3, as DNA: TGTGCCAGCAGCCCAAGCGGGAGCACAGATACGCAGTATTTT.

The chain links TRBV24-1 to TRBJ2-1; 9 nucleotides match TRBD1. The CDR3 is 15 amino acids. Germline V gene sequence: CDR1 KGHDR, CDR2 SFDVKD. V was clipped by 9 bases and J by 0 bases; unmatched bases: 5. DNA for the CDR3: TGTGCCACCCCCGGGACAGGGAGCTCCTACAATGAGCAGTTCTTC. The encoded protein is CATPGTGSSYNEQFF.

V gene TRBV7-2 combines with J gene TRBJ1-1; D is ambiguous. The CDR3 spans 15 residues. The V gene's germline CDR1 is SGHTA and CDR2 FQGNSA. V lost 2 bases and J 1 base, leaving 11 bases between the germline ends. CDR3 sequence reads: CASSLWASPNTEAFF. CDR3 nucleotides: TGTGCCAGCAGCTTATGGGCAAGCCCGAACACTGAAGCTTTCTTT.

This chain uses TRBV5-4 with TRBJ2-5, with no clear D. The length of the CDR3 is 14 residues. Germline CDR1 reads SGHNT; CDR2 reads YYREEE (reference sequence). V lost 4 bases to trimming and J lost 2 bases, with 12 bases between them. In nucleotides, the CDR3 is TGTGCCAGCAGCCAGACTGTAACTCAAGAGACCCAGTACTTC. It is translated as CASSQTVTQETQYF.